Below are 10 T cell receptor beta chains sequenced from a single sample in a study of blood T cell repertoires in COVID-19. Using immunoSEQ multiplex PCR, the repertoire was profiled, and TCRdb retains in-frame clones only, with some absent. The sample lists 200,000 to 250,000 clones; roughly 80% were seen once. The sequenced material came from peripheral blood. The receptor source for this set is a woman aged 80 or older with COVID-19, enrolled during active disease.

The CDR3 region is CATRDRGQNTEAFF. The CDR3 region has the DNA TGTGCCACCCGGGACAGGGGGCAGAACACTGAAGCTTTCTTT. This sequence joins TRBV6-5 and TRBJ1-1, with TRBD1 matching over 12 bases. The CDR3 runs 14 residues. Losses at the gene ends were 10 bases for V and 1 base for J; bases not matched to a gene: 4. Germline CDR1 reads MNHEY; CDR2 reads SVGAGI.

As DNA, the CDR3 is TGTGCCTGGAGTGCGATGGGACTAGCGGGCCTCTACGAGCAGTACTTC. It yields the protein CAWSAMGLAGLYEQYF. The gene calls are TRBV30 and TRBJ2-7, with 12 bases that match TRBD2. J gave up 3 bases and V 1 base, and 7 bases lay outside the gene matches. Germline lookup yields CDR1 GTSNPN and CDR2 SVGIG (reference sequence). This CDR3 is built from 16 residues. Filled out from reference TRBV30 and TRBJ2-7, the complete variable domain reads SQTIHQWPATLVQPVGSPLSLECTVEGTSNPNLYWYRQAAGRGLQLLFYSVGIGQISSEVPQNLSASRPQDRQFILSSKKLLLSDSGFYLCAWSAMGLAGLYEQYFGPGTRLTVT.

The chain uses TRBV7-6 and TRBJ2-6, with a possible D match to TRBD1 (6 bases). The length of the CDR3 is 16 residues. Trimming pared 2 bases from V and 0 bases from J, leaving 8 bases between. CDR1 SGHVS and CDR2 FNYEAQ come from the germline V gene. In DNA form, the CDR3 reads TGTGCCAGCAGCTTATTCAGGGGCTCTGGGGCCAACGTCCTGACTTTC. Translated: CASSLFRGSGANVLTF.

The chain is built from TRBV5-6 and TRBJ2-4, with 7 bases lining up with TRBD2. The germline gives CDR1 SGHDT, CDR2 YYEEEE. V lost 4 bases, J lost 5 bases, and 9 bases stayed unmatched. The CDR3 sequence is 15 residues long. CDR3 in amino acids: CASSGGGLAENIQYF. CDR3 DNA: TGTGCCAGCAGCGGGGGTGGTCTAGCGGAAAACATTCAGTACTTC.

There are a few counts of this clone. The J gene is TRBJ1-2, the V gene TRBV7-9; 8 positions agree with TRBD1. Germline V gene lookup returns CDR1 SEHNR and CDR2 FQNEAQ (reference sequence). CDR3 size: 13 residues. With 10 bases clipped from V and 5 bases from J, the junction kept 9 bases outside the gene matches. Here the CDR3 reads CATQPGTGYGYTF. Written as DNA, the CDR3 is TGTGCCACCCAACCCGGGACAGGTTATGGCTACACCTTC.

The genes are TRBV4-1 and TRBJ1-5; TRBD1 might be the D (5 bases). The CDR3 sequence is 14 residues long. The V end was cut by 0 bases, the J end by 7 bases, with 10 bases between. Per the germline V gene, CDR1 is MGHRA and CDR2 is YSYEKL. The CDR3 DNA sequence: TGCGCCAGCAGCCAAGATGGGGCAGGGCAGCCCCAGCATTTT. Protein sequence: CASSQDGAGQPQHF.

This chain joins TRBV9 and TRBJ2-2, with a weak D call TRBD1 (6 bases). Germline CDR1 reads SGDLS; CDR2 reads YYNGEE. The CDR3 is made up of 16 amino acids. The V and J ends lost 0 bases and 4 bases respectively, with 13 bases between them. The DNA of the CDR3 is TGTGCCAGCAGCGTAGGCTGGGACACTTTCACCGGGGAGCTGTTTTTT. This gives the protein CASSVGWDTFTGELFF.

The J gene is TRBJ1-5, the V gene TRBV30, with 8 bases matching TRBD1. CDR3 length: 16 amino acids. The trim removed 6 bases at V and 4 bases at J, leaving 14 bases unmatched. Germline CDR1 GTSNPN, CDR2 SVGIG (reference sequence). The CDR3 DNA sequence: TGTGCCTGTTCTTACGGAGCGGGACAGGCTAATCAGCCCCAGCATTTT. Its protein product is CACSYGAGQANQPQHF.

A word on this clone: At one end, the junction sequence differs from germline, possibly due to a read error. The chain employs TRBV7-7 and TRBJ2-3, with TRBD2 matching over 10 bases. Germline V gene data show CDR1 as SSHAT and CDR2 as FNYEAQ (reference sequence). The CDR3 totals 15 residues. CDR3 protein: CASSLGLAGTDTQYF. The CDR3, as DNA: TGTGCTAGCAGCTTAGGACTAGCGGGCACAGATACGCAGTATTTT.

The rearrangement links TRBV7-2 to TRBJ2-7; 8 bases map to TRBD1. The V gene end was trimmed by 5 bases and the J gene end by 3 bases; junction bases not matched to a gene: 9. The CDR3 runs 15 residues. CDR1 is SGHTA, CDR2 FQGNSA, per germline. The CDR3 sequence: CASSPKDRVGYEQYF. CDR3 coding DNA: TGTGCCAGCAGCCCCAAGGACAGGGTCGGCTACGAGCAGTACTTC. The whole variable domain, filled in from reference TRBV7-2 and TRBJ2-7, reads GAGVSQSPSNKVTEKGKDVELRCDPISGHTALYWYRQSLGQGLEFLIYFQGNSAPDKSGLPSDRFSAERTGGSVSTLTIQRTQQEDSAVYLCASSPKDRVGYEQYFGPGTRLTVT.